This T cell receptor (beta chain) came from a study of blood T cell repertoires in COVID-19. Study summary: Material from acute and convalescent COVID-19 was sourced from the United States, Italy and Spain. PBMCs, B-cell-depleted T cells, or T cells were the source of the cDNA or gDNA that made up the material.

V lost 2 bases and J lost 0, with 10 bases in between. Germline values: CDR1 SGHTA, CDR2 FQGNSA. CDR3 length: 15 amino acids. Assay: immunoSEQ multiplex PCR; the TCRdb copy retains only in-frame clones and omits some. The profile shows around 150,000 clones, around 74% of them singletons. V usage is TRBV7-2 and J usage is TRBJ1-1, with a possible D match to TRBD1 (6 bases). The TCR sequence derives from a man between 65 and 85 years old with acute or convalescent COVID-19. The sample was peripheral blood. As DNA, the CDR3 is TGTGCCAGCAGCTTACAGGGGCTGTTGAACACTGAAGCTTTCTTT. It codes for CASSLQGLLNTEAFF.